The 26 T cell receptor beta chains below all came from one sample that was sequenced in a study of T cell clusters in autoimmune cytopenias. TRB rearrangements were amplified by touch-down multiplex PCR with mixed TRB-A/B primers. Reprocessing the multiplex PCR reads, TCRdb reports a single entry for every CDR3 protein and omits DNA. Its clone listing holds around 15,000 distinct CDR3 sequences. Roughly 38,000 genome equivalents of blood DNA were amplified for TRB. This same sample was also part of a study on T cell repertoires in aging, cancer and after chemotherapy.

The sequenced sample consisted of peripheral blood. The source is a human donor in good health.

CDR3 in amino acids: CASSFQRSGYEQFF. The J gene is TRBJ2-1, the V gene TRBV27. The CDR3 sequence is 14 residues long. Germline V gene data show CDR1 as MNHEY and CDR2 as SMNVEV (reference sequence).

This chain connects TRBV11-1 to TRBJ1-4. Germline CDR1 and CDR2: SGHAT and FQDESV (reference sequence). The CDR3 runs to 14 residues. This CDR3 is CASSLRGMSEKLFF.

The V call is TRBV30, the J call TRBJ2-2; TCRdb proposes TRBD1, but this gene call is untestable without DNA. There are 12 residues in the CDR3. Germline V CDR1 and CDR2: GTSNPN, SVGIG (reference sequence). CDR3 sequence: CAWGQGTGELFF.

This sequence joins TRBV18 and TRBJ2-3; as DNA is missing, the TRBD1 call by TCRdb cannot be tested. The CDR3 consists of 14 residues. CDR1 is KGHSH, CDR2 LQKENI, per germline. The CDR3 reads CASSPEPRGDTQYF.

This chain uses TRBV19 with TRBJ1-2. Per germline, CDR1 LNHDA and CDR2 SQIVND (reference sequence). This CDR3 has 13 residues. This CDR3 reads CASSIEGGRSYTF. Drawing the rest from reference TRBV19 and TRBJ1-2, the complete variable domain is DGGITQSPKYLFRKEGQNVTLSCEQNLNHDAMYWYRQDPGQGLRLIYYSQIVNDFQKGDIAEGYSVSREKKESFPLTVTSAQKNPTAFYLCASSIEGGRSYTFGSGTRLTVV.

V usage is TRBV5-6 and J usage is TRBJ1-4; there is no DNA to check the TCRdb D call of TRBD1. Germline CDR1 and CDR2: SGHDT and YYEEEE. This CDR3 contains 15 residues. CDR3 residues: CASSLGRGQGEKLFF.

The chain uses TRBV27 and TRBJ1-6; the TCRdb D gene call, TRBD1, has no DNA to confirm it. The CDR3 spans 13 residues. From germline, CDR1 is MNHEY and CDR2 SMNVEV (reference sequence). The CDR3 loop reads CASRDSYNSPLHF.

The chain is built from TRBV13 and TRBJ1-1; TCRdb's D gene call, TRBD1, goes unchecked for lack of DNA. Germline assignment: CDR1 PRHDT and CDR2 FYEKMQ (reference sequence). The CDR3 runs to 15 residues. The CDR3 protein is CASSHLWGGRTEAFF. The whole variable domain, filled in from reference TRBV13 and TRBJ1-1, reads AAGVIQSPRHLIKEKRETATLKCYPIPRHDTVYWYQQGPGQDPQFLISFYEKMQSDKGSIPDRFSAQQFSDYHSELNMSSLELGDSALYFCASSHLWGGRTEAFFGQGTRLTVV.

V and J are TRBV27 and TRBJ1-5; TCRdb designates TRBD1, a call that cannot be tested without DNA. The CDR3 has 12 residues. Germline CDR1 MNHEY, CDR2 SMNVEV (reference sequence). The CDR3 is CASPGRGKPQHF.

The CDR3 reads CASSEPGALWTGGGQTQYF. The genes are TRBV6-1 and TRBJ2-5; the D call of TRBD1 rests on TCRdb alone, since no DNA is present to check it. The CDR3 is 19 amino acids. CDR1 MNHNS and CDR2 SASEGT come from the germline V gene.

The CDR3 loop reads CASSLSGRVNEQFF. This rearrangement joins TRBV19 to TRBJ2-1; TCRdb gives TRBD2 as the D gene, but with no DNA this cannot be confirmed. The CDR3 is 14 amino acids. Germline V gives CDR1 LNHDA, CDR2 SQIVND (reference sequence).

This clonotype counts as medium-sized by frequency. The J gene is TRBJ2-2, the V gene TRBV30; TCRdb outputs TRBD1, but without DNA this stays unchecked. The CDR3 runs 11 residues. CDR1 and CDR2 (germline): GTSNPN, SVGIG (reference sequence). The CDR3 sequence: CAWAGAGELFF. Filled out from reference TRBV30 and TRBJ2-2, the complete variable domain reads SQTIHQWPATLVQPVGSPLSLECTVEGTSNPNLYWYRQAAGRGLQLLFYSVGIGQISSEVPQNLSASRPQDRQFILSSKKLLLSDSGFYLCAWAGAGELFFGEGSRLTVL.

The chain uses TRBV30 and TRBJ1-4; absent DNA, TCRdb's TRBD1 call cannot be checked. The CDR3 is made up of 13 amino acids. Germline CDR1 and CDR2: GTSNPN and SVGIG (reference sequence). The chain's CDR3 is CAWSLRAEEKLFF.

The V and J genes are TRBV12-3 or TRBV12-4 and TRBJ2-1; there is no DNA to check the TCRdb D call of TRBD1. The CDR3 sequence is 15 residues long. The CDR3 loop reads CASSAGSAFGNEQFF.

The chain's CDR3 is CASSCPRNPYEQYF. The V call is TRBV6-8, the J call TRBJ2-7; TCRdb's assignment of TRBD1 cannot be checked, as there is no DNA. Germline CDR1 reads MNHGY; CDR2 reads SAAAGT. This CDR3 comprises 14 residues.

CDR3 sequence: CASSLLGGSTDTQYF. This chain joins TRBV7-9 and TRBJ2-3; TCRdb lists TRBD1, though no DNA is available to test this call. CDR3 length: 15 residues. The germline V gene has CDR1 SEHNR and CDR2 FQNEAQ (reference sequence).

This CDR3 is CASSYDGTYEQYF. J is TRBJ2-7 and V is TRBV6-5. The germline V gene has CDR1 MNHEY and CDR2 SVGAGI. The CDR3 contains 13 residues.

This clonotype is labeled medium-sized (0.01 to 0.1%) based on frequency. The V and J genes are TRBV29-1 and TRBJ2-1. Per the germline V gene, CDR1 is SQVTM and CDR2 is ANQGSEA. CDR3 length: 14 residues. The CDR3 sequence is CSSLTGSSYNEQFF.

The genes are TRBV29-1 and TRBJ1-1; TCRdb's D gene call, TRBD1, goes unchecked for lack of DNA. The germline gives CDR1 SQVTM, CDR2 ANQGSEA. This CDR3 is 14 amino acids long. The CDR3 loop reads CSVHVTGENTEAFF.

The gene calls are TRBV6-6 and TRBJ2-1; the D call from TCRdb, TRBD2, cannot be confirmed without DNA. Germline assignment: CDR1 MNHNY and CDR2 SVGAGI (reference sequence). This CDR3 comprises 16 residues. CDR3 sequence: CASSYGTSGRADEQFF.

J is TRBJ1-3 and V is TRBV6-5; absent DNA, TCRdb's TRBD1 call cannot be checked. The CDR3 sequence is 15 residues long. Germline V gives CDR1 MNHEY, CDR2 SVGAGI. The CDR3 sequence is CASSGQSNSGNTIYF.

This rearrangement joins TRBV5-5 to TRBJ1-5; TCRdb designates TRBD1, a call that cannot be tested without DNA. This CDR3 is 16 amino acids long. CDR1 is SGHKS and CDR2 is YYEKEE in the germline V gene (reference sequence). This CDR3 reads CASSKYRGHSNQPQHF.

The chain carries TRBV27 and TRBJ2-3; the D call from TCRdb, TRBD1, cannot be confirmed without DNA. This CDR3 spans 14 amino acids. Per the germline V gene, CDR1 is MNHEY and CDR2 is SMNVEV (reference sequence). The CDR3 region is CASSPGTGGDTQYF.

This clonotype counts as medium-sized (0.01 to 0.1%) by frequency. The chain carries TRBV30 and TRBJ1-5. The CDR3 has 12 amino acids. The germline V gene has CDR1 GTSNPN and CDR2 SVGIG (reference sequence). This chain's CDR3 is CAWGQSLQPQHF.

J is TRBJ1-6 and V is TRBV19; TCRdb's assignment of TRBD1 cannot be checked, as there is no DNA. Germline V gene lookup returns CDR1 LNHDA and CDR2 SQIVND (reference sequence). The CDR3 runs 15 residues. The CDR3 region is CASNEGTGFNSPLHF.

The J gene is TRBJ2-3, the V gene TRBV6-1. The CDR3 consists of 14 residues. The V gene's germline CDR1 is MNHNS and CDR2 SASEGT. This chain's CDR3 is CASSEATHLDTQYF.